The present T cell receptor (beta chain) was sequenced within a study of cytomegalovirus exposure and HLA in healthy donors. Study-level findings and limits: The study labeled 150 or so TCR beta chains cytomegalovirus-associated. The study assumed roughly uniform donor sequencing depth for presence/absence analyses. A later analysis found most CMV-associated TCR beta chains apparently HLA-restricted. It emerged from a later analysis that several of the most significant clusters appeared to be linked to common viral pathogens.

Primers included in the PCR were 60 Vbeta and 13 Jbeta primers. Assay: immunoSEQ multiplex PCR; the TCRdb copy retains only in-frame clones and omits some. The sample contains 70,000 to 95,000 clones, 60% to 85% of which appear only once. The CDR3 loop spans 13 amino acids. Trimming cost V 7 bases and J 1 base, with 8 bases left between them. CDR1 is MNHNS and CDR2 is SASEGT in the germline V gene. In its sample, this clone was seen a few times. Its antigen remains unidentified. V is TRBV6-1 and J is TRBJ1-5; D is undetermined. Input material: PBMCs. This TCR derives from a man aged 40-55 years in good health and CMV-seronegative. DNA of the CDR3: TGTGCCAGCATGGCCCTGAGCAATCAGCCCCAGCATTTT. This sequence encodes CASMALSNQPQHF.